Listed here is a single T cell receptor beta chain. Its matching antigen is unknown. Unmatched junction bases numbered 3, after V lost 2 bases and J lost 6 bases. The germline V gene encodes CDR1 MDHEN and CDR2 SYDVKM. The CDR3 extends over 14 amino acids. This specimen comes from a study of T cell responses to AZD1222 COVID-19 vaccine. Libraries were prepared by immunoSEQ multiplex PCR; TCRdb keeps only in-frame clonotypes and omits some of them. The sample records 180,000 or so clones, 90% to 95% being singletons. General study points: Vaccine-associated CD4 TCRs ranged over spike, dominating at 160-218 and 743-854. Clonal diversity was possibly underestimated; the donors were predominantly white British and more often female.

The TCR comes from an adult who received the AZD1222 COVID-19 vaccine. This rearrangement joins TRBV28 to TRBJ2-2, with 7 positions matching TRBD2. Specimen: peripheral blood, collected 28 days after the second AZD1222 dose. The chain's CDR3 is CASSLGGSPGELFF. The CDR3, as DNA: TGTGCCAGCAGTTTAGGCGGGAGTCCCGGGGAGCTGTTTTTT.